This record covers a single T cell receptor (beta chain). Here immunoSEQ multiplex PCR was the method, and the copy in TCRdb shows in-frame clones only, minus some. The sample consists of fewer than 20,000 clones, around 86% of them appearing once. This entry is derived from a study of technical replicates of blood from several donors. CDR1 is SGHRS, CDR2 YFSETQ, per germline. With V trimmed by 3 bases and J by 6 bases, 14 bases remained unmatched. The CDR3 has 18 residues. This receptor was identified in a human donor in good health. This chain links TRBV5-1 with TRBJ2-1; 11 bases are shared with TRBD1. Sequencing was done on a sample of PBMCs. The CDR3 is CASSYGQGAATEGNEQFF. The CDR3 DNA reads TGCGCCAGCAGCTACGGACAGGGGGCAGCTACTGAGGGCAATGAGCAGTTCTTC.